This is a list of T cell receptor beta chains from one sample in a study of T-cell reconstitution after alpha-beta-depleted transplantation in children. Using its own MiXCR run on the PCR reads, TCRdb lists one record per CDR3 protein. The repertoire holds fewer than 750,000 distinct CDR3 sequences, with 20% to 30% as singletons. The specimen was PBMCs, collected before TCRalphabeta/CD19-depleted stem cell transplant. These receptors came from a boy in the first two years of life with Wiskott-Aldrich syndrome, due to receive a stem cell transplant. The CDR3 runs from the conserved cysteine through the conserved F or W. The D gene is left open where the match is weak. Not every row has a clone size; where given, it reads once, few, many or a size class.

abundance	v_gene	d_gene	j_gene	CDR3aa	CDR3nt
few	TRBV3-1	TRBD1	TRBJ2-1	CASSQYRTGSYNEQFF	TGTGCCAGCAGCCAATACCGGACAGGGTCCTACAATGAGCAGTTCTTC
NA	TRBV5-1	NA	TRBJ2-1	CASSHDNEQFF	TGCGCCAGCAGCCACGACAATGAGCAGTTCTTC
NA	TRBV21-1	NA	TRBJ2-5	CASSKGESRMWGETQYF	TGTGCCAGCAGCAAAGGGGAAAGCAGGATGTGGGGGGAGACCCAGTACTTC
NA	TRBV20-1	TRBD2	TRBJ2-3	CSALRLAGGTDTQYF	TGCAGTGCTTTACGACTAGCGGGAGGCACAGATACGCAGTATTTT
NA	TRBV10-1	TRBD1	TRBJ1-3	CARTSTGLGNTIYF	TGCGCCAGAACTTCGACAGGGTTAGGAAACACCATATATTTT
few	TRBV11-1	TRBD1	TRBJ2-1	CASSLVRLSRGPSNEQFF	TGTGCCAGCAGCTTAGTCCGGTTGTCCAGGGGGCCCTCGAATGAGCAGTTCTTC
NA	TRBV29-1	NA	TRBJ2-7	CSARDSYSYEQYF	TGCAGCGCTAGGGACTCCTATTCCTACGAGCAGTACTTC
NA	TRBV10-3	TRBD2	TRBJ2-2	CAITNKEGGSTGELFF	TGTGCCATCACTAACAAGGAGGGAGGGAGCACCGGGGAGCTGTTTTTT
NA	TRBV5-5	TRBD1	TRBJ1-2	CASGTASNYGYTF	TGTGCCAGCGGGACAGCTTCTAACTATGGCTACACCTTC
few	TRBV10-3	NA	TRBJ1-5	CAISGSQGGNQPQHF	TGTGCCATCAGTGGATCTCAGGGAGGGAATCAGCCCCAGCATTTT
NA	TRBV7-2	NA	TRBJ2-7	CASSLQQETYEQYF	TGTGCCAGCAGCTTACAACAGGAGACCTACGAGCAGTACTTC
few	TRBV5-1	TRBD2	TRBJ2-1	CASSLTGTSLNEQFF	TGCGCCAGCAGCTTAACTGGGACTAGCCTCAATGAGCAGTTCTTC
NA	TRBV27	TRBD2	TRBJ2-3	CASSLSGIPTDTQYF	TGTGCCAGCAGCCTAAGCGGGATCCCCACAGATACGCAGTATTTT
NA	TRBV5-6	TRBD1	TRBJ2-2	CASSLRQGRAGELFF	TGTGCCAGCAGCTTGCGACAGGGAAGGGCCGGGGAGCTGTTTTTT
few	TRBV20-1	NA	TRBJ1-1	CSQRAGYTEAFF	TGCAGCCAGAGGGCAGGGTACACTGAAGCTTTCTTT
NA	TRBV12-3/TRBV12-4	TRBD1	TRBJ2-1	CASSYRDRGNEQFF	TGTGCCAGCAGCTACCGGGACAGGGGGAATGAGCAGTTCTTC
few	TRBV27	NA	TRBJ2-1	CASSSLPYVLREQFF	TGTGCCAGCAGTTCCCTCCCTTATGTTCTTAGGGAGCAGTTCTTC
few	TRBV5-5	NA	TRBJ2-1	CASILLAYNEQFF	TGTGCCAGCATTCTTCTAGCGTACAATGAGCAGTTCTTC
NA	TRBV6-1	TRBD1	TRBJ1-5	CASSPTGAGGNQPQHF	TGTGCCAGCAGTCCTACAGGGGCTGGAGGCAATCAGCCCCAGCATTTT
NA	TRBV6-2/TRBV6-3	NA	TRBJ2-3	CASRPGHHPYF	TGTGCCAGCAGGCCGGGACACCACCCGTATTTT
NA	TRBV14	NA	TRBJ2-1	CASSQAQSYHEQFF	TGTGCCAGCAGCCAAGCCCAAAGTTACCATGAGCAGTTCTTC
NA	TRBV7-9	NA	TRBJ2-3	CASSYSNRATDTQYF	TGTGCCAGCAGCTACTCAAATAGAGCCACAGATACGCAGTATTTT
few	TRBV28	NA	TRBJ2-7	CASKHRTYEQYF	TGTGCCAGCAAGCACAGAACCTACGAGCAGTACTTC
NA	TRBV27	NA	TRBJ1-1	CASRRPSGEAFF	TGTGCCAGCAGGAGACCCTCGGGTGAAGCTTTCTTT
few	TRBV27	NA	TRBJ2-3	CASGGHFPTDTQYF	TGTGCCAGCGGGGGGCATTTCCCAACAGATACGCAGTATTTT
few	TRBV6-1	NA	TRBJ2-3	CASSELGGSTDTQYF	TGTGCCAGCAGTGAACTCGGTGGGAGCACAGATACGCAGTATTTT
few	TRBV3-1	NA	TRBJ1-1	CASSLASGRPEAFF	TGTGCCAGCAGCCTTGCTTCGGGAAGGCCTGAAGCTTTCTTT
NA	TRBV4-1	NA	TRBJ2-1	CASSTQRATNEQFF	TGCGCCAGCAGCACCCAGCGGGCGACCAATGAGCAGTTCTTC
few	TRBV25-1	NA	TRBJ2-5	CASKSGTGGPAQYF	TGTGCCAGCAAAAGTGGGACGGGCGGTCCTGCCCAGTACTTC
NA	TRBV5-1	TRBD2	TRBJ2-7	CASSLEGGRASEQYF	TGCGCCAGCAGCTTGGAGGGCGGGAGGGCCAGCGAGCAGTACTTC
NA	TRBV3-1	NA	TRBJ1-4	CASSQRTVNEKLFF	TGTGCCAGCAGCCAACGGACAGTTAATGAAAAACTGTTTTTT
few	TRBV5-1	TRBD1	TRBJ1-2	CASSSEGQIYGYTF	TGCGCCAGCAGCTCGGAGGGACAGATCTATGGCTACACCTTC
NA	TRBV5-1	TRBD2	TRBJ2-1	CASSLELAGGDEQFF	TGCGCCAGCAGCTTGGAACTAGCGGGAGGGGATGAGCAGTTCTTC
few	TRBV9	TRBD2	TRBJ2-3	CASSAREGGGTDTQYF	TGTGCCAGCAGCGCCCGGGAGGGGGGCGGGACAGATACGCAGTATTTT
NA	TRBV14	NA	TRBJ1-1	CASSAFRGNTEAFF	TGTGCCAGCAGCGCTTTCCGGGGGAACACTGAAGCTTTCTTT
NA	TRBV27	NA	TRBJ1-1	CASSHGMEGTEAFF	TGTGCCAGCAGTCACGGAATGGAAGGGACTGAAGCTTTCTTT
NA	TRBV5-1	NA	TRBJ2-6	CASSGAVGSGANVLTF	TGCGCCAGCAGCGGGGCAGTAGGGTCTGGGGCCAACGTCCTGACTTTC
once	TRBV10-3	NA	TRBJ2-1	CAIMGTQGLNEQFF	TGTGCCATCATGGGGACTCAAGGTCTAAATGAGCAGTTCTTC
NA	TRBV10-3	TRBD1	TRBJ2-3	CAINQGATDTQYF	TGTGCCATCAATCAGGGGGCAACAGATACGCAGTATTTT
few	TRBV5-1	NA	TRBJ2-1	CASSLETGLGVEQFF	TGCGCCAGCAGCTTGGAGACGGGACTCGGGGTTGAGCAGTTCTTC
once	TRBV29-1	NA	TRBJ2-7	CSGQDYRYEQYF	TGCAGCGGACAGGATTATCGTTACGAGCAGTACTTC
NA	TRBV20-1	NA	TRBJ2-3	CSATDPATDTQYF	TGCAGTGCCACTGACCCGGCCACAGATACGCAGTATTTT
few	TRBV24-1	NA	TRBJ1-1	CATSDGGAYTEAFF	TGTGCCACCAGTGATGGTGGGGCGTACACTGAAGCTTTCTTT
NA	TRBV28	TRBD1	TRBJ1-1	CASSSSTGPMNTEAFF	TGTGCCAGCAGTTCATCGACAGGGCCTATGAACACTGAAGCTTTCTTT
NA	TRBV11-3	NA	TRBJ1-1	CASSLELQGGTEAFF	TGTGCCAGCAGCTTAGAGTTGCAGGGAGGAACTGAAGCTTTCTTT
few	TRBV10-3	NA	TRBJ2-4	CAISESTGAGSLAKNIQYF	TGTGCCATCAGTGAGTCGACGGGGGCAGGCTCCTTAGCCAAAAACATTCAGTACTTC
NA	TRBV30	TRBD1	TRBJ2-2	CAWKARGRTGELFF	TGTGCCTGGAAGGCCAGGGGGCGAACCGGGGAGCTGTTTTTT
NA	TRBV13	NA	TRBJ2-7	CASSLKSGGWGEQYF	TGTGCCAGCAGCTTAAAATCCGGGGGTTGGGGAGAGCAGTACTTC
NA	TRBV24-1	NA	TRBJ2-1	CATSKRATDNEQFF	TGTGCCACCAGTAAGAGAGCTACCGACAATGAGCAGTTCTTC
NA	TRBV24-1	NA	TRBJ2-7	CATSGGGQLYEQYF	TGTGCCACCAGTGGCGGAGGACAGCTCTACGAGCAGTACTTC
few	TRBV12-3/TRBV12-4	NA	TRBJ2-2	CASSLGLALDTGELFF	TGTGCCAGCAGTTTAGGTCTAGCGCTCGACACCGGGGAGCTGTTTTTT
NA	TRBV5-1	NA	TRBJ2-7	CASSLATFNFYEQYF	TGCGCCAGCAGCTTAGCGACCTTCAATTTCTACGAGCAGTACTTC
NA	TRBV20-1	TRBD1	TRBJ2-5	CSAGSGGNWETQYF	TGCAGTGCTGGATCAGGGGGCAATTGGGAGACCCAGTACTTC
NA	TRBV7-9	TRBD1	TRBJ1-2	CASSPGTGHNYGYTF	TGTGCCAGCAGCCCCGGGACAGGACATAACTATGGCTACACCTTC
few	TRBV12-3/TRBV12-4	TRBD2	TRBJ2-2	CASRALAGANTGELFF	TGTGCCAGCAGGGCACTAGCGGGGGCGAACACCGGGGAGCTGTTTTTT
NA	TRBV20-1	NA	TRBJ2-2	CSASDSPNTGELFF	TGCAGTGCTAGCGACAGCCCGAACACCGGGGAGCTGTTTTTT
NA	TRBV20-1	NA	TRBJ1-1	CSARDPLTGTAFF	TGCAGTGCTAGAGATCCATTAACAGGGACGGCTTTCTTT
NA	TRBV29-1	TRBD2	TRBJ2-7	CSVRTSGATYEQYF	TGCAGCGTCCGGACTAGCGGGGCCACTTACGAGCAGTACTTC
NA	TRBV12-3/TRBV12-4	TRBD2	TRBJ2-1	CASSPLPLAGALNEQFF	TGTGCCAGCAGTCCATTACCTTTAGCGGGAGCCCTCAATGAGCAGTTCTTC